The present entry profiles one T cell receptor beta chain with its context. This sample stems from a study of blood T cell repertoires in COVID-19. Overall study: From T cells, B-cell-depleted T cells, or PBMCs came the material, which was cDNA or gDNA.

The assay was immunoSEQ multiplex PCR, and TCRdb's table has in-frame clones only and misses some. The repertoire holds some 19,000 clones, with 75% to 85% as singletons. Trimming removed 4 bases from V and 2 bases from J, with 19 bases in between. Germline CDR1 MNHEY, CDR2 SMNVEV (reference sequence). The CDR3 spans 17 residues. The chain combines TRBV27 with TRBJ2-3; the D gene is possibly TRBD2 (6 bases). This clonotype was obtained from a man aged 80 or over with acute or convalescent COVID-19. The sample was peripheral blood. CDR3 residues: CASSSNFGGTFTDTQYF. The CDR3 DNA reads TGTGCCAGCAGTTCCAACTTTGGGGGGACCTTCACAGATACGCAGTATTTT.